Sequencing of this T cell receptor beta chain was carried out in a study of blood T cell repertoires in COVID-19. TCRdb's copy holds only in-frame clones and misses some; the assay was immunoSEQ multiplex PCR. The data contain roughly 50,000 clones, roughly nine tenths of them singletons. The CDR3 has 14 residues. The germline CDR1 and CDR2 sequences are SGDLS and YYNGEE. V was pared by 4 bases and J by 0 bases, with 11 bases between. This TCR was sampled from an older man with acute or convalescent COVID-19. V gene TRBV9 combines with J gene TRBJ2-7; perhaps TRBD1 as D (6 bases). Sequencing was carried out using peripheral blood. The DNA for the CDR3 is TGTGCCAGCAGCCGGACAGAAAGCTCCTACGAGCAGTACTTC. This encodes CASSRTESSYEQYF.